The clone carrying this T cell receptor (beta chain) was seen only a few times. Its antigen is not known. Template switching by 5'RACE produced TCR cDNA, adding a universal primer site and UMIs. TCRdb fed the 5' RACE reads into MiXCR, producing one record per CDR3 protein. This table has just under 600,000 distinct CDR3 sequences, about 14% appearing once. This CDR3 comprises 15 residues. V was trimmed by 2 bases and J by 5 bases, leaving 15 bases between them. The germline V gene has CDR1 SGHVS and CDR2 FNYEAQ. The data derive from a study of T cells after yellow fever vaccination. Study overall: Fractions of limited cellularity were prepared by means of SMART-Seq v4 Ultra Low Input. Study-wide findings and caveats: Within FACS-sorted repertoires, abundant clonotypes contaminating from the bulk population could be present. Compared with primary, the secondary response was weaker and peaked at day 5, not 15.

The chain recombines TRBV7-6 with TRBJ2-5; possibly TRBD2 for D (6 bases). The clonotype originates from a man aged 25-45 years who received the YFV17D yellow fever vaccine. The sequencing here drew on PBMCs, taken on the day of the yellow fever booster vaccination. In DNA, the CDR3 is TGTGCCAGCAGCTTACTAACTAGCCCGAGGGAGACCCAGTACTTC. Translating gives CASSLLTSPRETQYF. Based on the CDR3 plus reference TRBV7-6 and TRBJ2-5, the full variable domain is GAGVSQSPRYKVTKRGQDVALRCDPISGHVSLYWYRQALGQGPEFLTYFNYEAQQDKSGLPNDRFSAERPEGSISTLTIQRTEQRDSAMYRCASSLLTSPRETQYFGPGTRLLVL.